This T cell receptor beta chain originates from a study of T-cell reconstitution after alpha-beta-depleted transplantation in children. Preparation of the TCRbeta library involved a method that used unique molecular identifiers. Each CDR3 protein gets one entry after TCRdb re-called the PCR reads with MiXCR. The sample lists some 460,000 distinct CDR3 sequences, around 16% occurring once. Study-wide results and limits: Reportedly, roughly two months post-transplant, alpha-beta T cells arose from several hundred expanded graft clones.

This clonotype was found many times. Its antigen is undetermined. V lost 4 bases to trimming and J lost 1 base; unmatched junction nucleotides: 3. The CDR3 is 16 residues long. Germline CDR1 DFQATT, CDR2 SNEGSKA (reference sequence). This specimen consisted of PBMCs, mostly from graft donor cells, obtained 360 days after TCRalphabeta/CD19-depleted stem cell transplant. The source of this sequence is a boy younger than two who had a stem cell transplant for Wiskott-Aldrich syndrome, so the T cells may come from the graft donor. V and J are TRBV20-1 and TRBJ2-3; the match to TRBD2 covers 15 bases. Here the CDR3 DNA reads TGCAGTGCTACGGGACTAGCGGGGGGCCGCACAGATACGCAGTATTTT. Residues: CSATGLAGGRTDTQYF.